This TCR beta chain stems from a study of low-dose radiotherapy and immunotherapy resistance in tumors. Study background: Each fraction given to Cohort 2 every two weeks delivered 1 Gy, and the total reached 13 Gy over 26 weeks. Daily oral aspirin at 300 mg began on cycle 1 day 1 and lasted four cycles.

This clonotype occurred once. TRAV- and TRBV-specific primers were used for first-strand cDNA, which covered alpha and beta chains. The authors amplified TCRs for 20 PCR cycles with a constant-region primer and a V-primer adapter. Through in vitro transcription, the mRNA that had been isolated was amplified. TCRdb redid the calling of the reads with MiXCR, one entry per CDR3 protein. The sample holds about 12,000 distinct CDR3 sequences; around four fifths are singletons and the top ten take about 3.5%. Tumors of eligible patients were advanced, solid and lacking tumor-infiltrating lymphocytes. The CDR3 totals 16 residues. Germline loops: CDR1 SGHVT, CDR2 SQSDAQ. J lost 4 bases, V lost 5 bases, and 9 bases had no gene match.

V is TRBV7-4 and J is TRBJ2-1, with 9 nucleotides matching TRBD2. This TCR was recovered from a human donor with advanced metastatic prostate, ovarian, gallbladder or colorectal cancer (not recorded which). This table probably holds off-target reads from a library built for another chain. CDR3 sequence reads: CASSLGLASPYNEQFF. CDR3 coding DNA: TGTGCCAGCAGCCTGGGACTAGCATCCCCTTACAATGAGCAGTTCTTC.